Below, 27 T cell receptor beta chains from the same sample are listed, as sequenced in a study of shared clonotypes between healthy human individuals. Method: immunoSEQ multiplex PCR; TCRdb's copy keeps in-frame clones and lacks some. The top ten clones hold around 1.8% of a sample with 550,000 to 700,000 clones, more than 70% of them seen once. Sequencing used memory CD4+ T cells sorted from blood. This sample's subset: CD45RA-negative fraction. All receptors derive from a woman aged 25 to 39 in good health.

This clone has only one observation. J is TRBJ1-2 and V is TRBV15, with D unclear. The V end lost 1 base, the J end lost 7 bases, and 25 bases lay between the germline ends. The CDR3 is 18 amino acids. CDR1 and CDR2 from the germline V gene are LNHNV and YYDKDF (reference sequence). As DNA, the CDR3 is TGTGCCACCAGCAGAGGTTTTGGGCGGCAAGCCGCCCCGGGTGGCTACACCTTC. Residues: CATSRGFGRQAAPGGYTF.

This rearrangement joins TRBV7-6 to TRBJ2-2; D uncertain. The CDR3 sequence is 14 residues long. Looked up from germline, CDR1 is SGHVS and CDR2 is FNYEAQ. V was shortened by 5 bases and J by 2 bases, with 9 bases between the two germline ends. CDR3 DNA sequence: TGTGCCAGCAGCCCCCGGACCAACACCGGGGAGCTGTTTTTT. This codes for CASSPRTNTGELFF.

The genes are TRBV7-9 and TRBJ1-1, with unresolved D. Germline-derived CDR1 and CDR2 are SEHNR and FQNEAQ (reference sequence). The V and J ends lost 3 bases and 3 bases respectively, with 8 bases between them. The CDR3 length is 13 residues. This chain's CDR3 is CASSFQPYTEAFF. CDR3 DNA: TGTGCCAGCAGCTTCCAACCGTACACTGAAGCTTTCTTT. Together with reference TRBV7-9 and TRBJ1-1, the CDR3 gives the full variable domain: DTGVSQNPRHKITKRGQNVTFRCDPISEHNRLYWYRQTLGQGPEFLTYFQNEAQLEKSRLLSDRFSAERPKGSFSTLEIQRTEQGDSAMYLCASSFQPYTEAFFGQGTRLTVV.

In its sample, this clone was seen a few times. The chain is built from TRBV30 and TRBJ2-1; D remains ambiguous. The germline V gene encodes CDR1 GTSNPN and CDR2 SVGIG (reference sequence). V was trimmed by 5 bases and J by 4 bases, leaving 15 bases between them. The CDR3 has 14 residues. In DNA form, the CDR3 reads TGTGCCTGGGGTGCCGGACGGGTTTACAATGAGCAGTTCTTC. Translated, it gives CAWGAGRVYNEQFF.

The CDR3 DNA sequence: TGTGCCACCGCCCCTAGGCAGACCGGGGAGCTGTTTTTT. It specifies CATAPRQTGELFF. The rearrangement uses TRBV2 and TRBJ2-2; no clear D. Germline CDR1 SNHLY, CDR2 FYNNEI. V lost 10 bases, J lost 5 bases, and 14 bases lay in between. The CDR3 sequence is 13 residues long.

This clone has just a few counts. The chain combines TRBV2 with TRBJ2-7; 8 bases align to TRBD1. Germline V gives CDR1 SNHLY, CDR2 FYNNEI. This CDR3 spans 14 amino acids. J gave up 4 bases and V 8 bases, and 10 bases lay outside the gene matches. CDR3 protein: CASSPGTGPYEQYF. The CDR3 DNA reads as TGTGCCAGCTCGCCCGGGACAGGACCATACGAGCAGTACTTC.

The gene calls are TRBV30 and TRBJ2-1; 15 bases agree with TRBD2. This CDR3 is built from 15 residues. J was trimmed by 7 bases and V by 4 bases; bases with no gene match: 5. Germline V lookup: CDR1 GTSNPN, CDR2 SVGIG (reference sequence). The CDR3 protein is CAWTQGTSGRNEQFF. The CDR3 nucleotides are TGTGCCTGGACCCAAGGGACTAGCGGGAGGAATGAGCAGTTCTTC.

The J gene is TRBJ2-1, the V gene TRBV28, with 7 bases identical to TRBD1. V shed 6 bases, J shed 0 bases, and the junction held 8 bases outside the gene matches. Germline V CDR1 and CDR2: MDHEN, SYDVKM. The CDR3 totals 16 residues. In DNA form, the CDR3 reads TGTGCCAGCAGACGAGACAGGGCCAGCTCCTACAATGAGCAGTTCTTC. Its protein is CASRRDRASSYNEQFF.

Comment on this clone: Other DNA variants within this sample encode the same CDR3. The chain carries TRBV6-5 and TRBJ2-1; D unclear. CDR1 is MNHEY and CDR2 is SVGAGI in the germline V gene. The CDR3 has 15 amino acids. V was clipped by 2 bases and J by 4 bases, with 12 bases between them. CDR3 protein: CASSYSSGSYNEQFF. CDR3 bases: TGTGCCAGCAGTTACAGCTCGGGCTCATACAATGAGCAGTTCTTC.

The CDR3 DNA reads TGTGCCAGCAACGGGGGGAGGGGGGGTCCTACGTACTTC. It yields the protein CASNGGRGGPTYF. The rearrangement joins TRBV2 to TRBJ2-7, with a weak D call TRBD2 (7 bases). This CDR3 has 13 residues. Between the trimmed V and J ends, which lost 7 bases and 12 bases, there was a span of 22 bases. Germline V gene sequence: CDR1 SNHLY, CDR2 FYNNEI.

The rearrangement links TRBV25-1 to TRBJ2-5; possible D gene TRBD1, 7 bases. CDR3 length equals 16 residues. From germline, CDR1 is MGHDK and CDR2 SYGVNS. V lost 11 bases, J lost 5 bases, and 27 bases lay in between. CDR3 nucleotides: TGTGCCTCCAACCCTGGAGGGGGCCCCAGATTGGAGACCCAGTACTTC. This translates into CASNPGGGPRLETQYF.

This clone was picked up a small number of times. CDR3 in amino acids: CASSLDRPQGGSEQFF. CDR3 coding DNA: TGCGCCAGCAGCTTGGATCGCCCACAGGGTGGCAGTGAGCAGTTCTTC. The chain links TRBV5-1 to TRBJ2-1; D may be TRBD1 (6 bases). CDR1 SGHRS and CDR2 YFSETQ come from the germline V gene. The CDR3 spans 16 residues. V gave up 0 bases and J gave up 9 bases, with 19 bases separating them. Full variable domain (remainder filled in from reference TRBV5-1 and TRBJ2-1): KAGVTQTPRYLIKTRGQQVTLSCSPISGHRSVSWYQQTPGQGLQFLFEYFSETQRNKGNFPGRFSGRQFSNSRSEMNVSTLELGDSALYLCASSLDRPQGGSEQFFGPGTRLTVL.

A single count supports this clone. J is TRBJ1-4 and V is TRBV5-8; TRBD1 aligns across 9 bases. The ends lost 4 bases at V and 3 bases at J; junction bases unmatched: 4. Germline V gene sequence: CDR1 SGHTS, CDR2 YDEGEE. The CDR3 contains 15 residues. CDR3 DNA: TGTGCCAGCAGCGCGAACAGGGGGCCTAATGAAAAACTGTTTTTT. As protein: CASSANRGPNEKLFF.

The table lists this clone with a few counts. The chain employs TRBV5-6 and TRBJ1-1; D not resolved. The length of the CDR3 is 14 residues. CDR1 and CDR2 (germline): SGHDT, YYEEEE. V was shortened by 2 bases and J by 1 base, with 9 bases between the two germline ends. CDR3 DNA sequence: TGTGCCAGCAGCTTTCTTTCCCCGAACACTGAAGCTTTCTTT. Protein product: CASSFLSPNTEAFF.

This clone occurred a few times. The chain combines TRBV18 with TRBJ2-6; D remains ambiguous. With 2 bases removed from V and 0 bases from J, the gap between germline ends came to 20 bases. The CDR3 length is 20 residues. Germline CDR1 and CDR2: KGHSH and LQKENI. The CDR3 sequence: CASSPMALARRGSGANVLTF. As DNA, the CDR3 is TGTGCCAGCTCACCAATGGCGTTAGCACGTAGAGGCTCTGGGGCCAACGTCCTGACTTTC.

V and J are TRBV19 and TRBJ2-5, with TRBD1 matching over 10 bases. Germline lookup yields CDR1 LNHDA and CDR2 SQIVND (reference sequence). This CDR3 has 17 amino acids. The ends lost 4 bases at V and 4 bases at J; junction bases unmatched: 12. The CDR3 reads CASSNSRDRGLGETQYF. The CDR3 DNA follows: TGTGCCAGTAGTAATTCCCGGGACAGGGGCTTGGGAGAGACCCAGTACTTC.

The chain carries TRBV5-6 and TRBJ2-7; 7 nucleotides agree with TRBD1. With 2 bases clipped from V and 6 bases from J, the junction kept 8 bases outside the gene matches. CDR3 length: 14 residues. Per germline, CDR1 SGHDT and CDR2 YYEEEE. DNA for the CDR3: TGTGCCAGCAGCTTTTCGGACAGGATCGGCGAGCAGTACTTC. This encodes CASSFSDRIGEQYF.

To note about this clone: This sample includes further DNA sequences coding for the same CDR3. The V call is TRBV5-1, the J call TRBJ2-3; D unresolved. The V gene's germline CDR1 is SGHRS and CDR2 YFSETQ. V lost 2 bases, J lost 0 bases, and 4 bases lay in between. The CDR3 is 13 amino acids. CDR3 protein: CASSLWSTDTQYF. CDR3 coding DNA: TGCGCCAGCAGCTTATGGAGCACAGATACGCAGTATTTT.

The gene calls are TRBV5-1 and TRBJ2-6; D call uncertain. Germline loops: CDR1 SGHRS, CDR2 YFSETQ. The CDR3 is 14 amino acids. V lost 4 bases and J lost 4, with 9 bases in between. In DNA, the CDR3 is TGCGCCAGCAGCCAATTGACCGGGGCCAACGTCCTGACTTTC. Its translation is CASSQLTGANVLTF. Looking up the rest from reference TRBV5-1 and TRBJ2-6 gives the full variable domain: KAGVTQTPRYLIKTRGQQVTLSCSPISGHRSVSWYQQTPGQGLQFLFEYFSETQRNKGNFPGRFSGRQFSNSRSEMNVSTLELGDSALYLCASSQLTGANVLTFGAGSRLTVL.

The chain has TRBV4-1 and TRBJ1-1, with D perhaps TRBD1 (6 bases). The CDR3 covers 16 residues. From germline, CDR1 is MGHRA and CDR2 YSYEKL. V was pared by 0 bases and J by 7 bases, with 18 bases between. The DNA for the CDR3 is TGCGCCAGCAGCCAAGAAGGGCTGGGGGCGCGGGTTGAAGCTTTCTTT. Translated: CASSQEGLGARVEAFF.

The chain links TRBV5-1 to TRBJ2-3; 16 bases map to TRBD2. Looked up from germline, CDR1 is SGHRS and CDR2 is YFSETQ. J lost 2 bases, V lost 3 bases, and 9 bases had no gene match. CDR3 length: 19 residues. CDR3 residues: CASSYPGLAGGTITDTQYF. The CDR3 DNA follows: TGCGCCAGCAGCTACCCGGGACTAGCGGGAGGGACTATCACAGATACGCAGTATTTT.

This chain links TRBV19 with TRBJ1-3; 7 nucleotides align to TRBD1. CDR1 and CDR2 (germline): LNHDA, SQIVND (reference sequence). This CDR3 region has 16 residues. The trim removed 8 bases at V and 0 bases at J, leaving 10 bases unmatched. The CDR3 protein is CASGDRGGPSGNTIYF. The CDR3 DNA reads TGTGCCAGTGGGGACAGAGGCGGGCCCTCTGGAAACACCATATATTTT.

This chain links TRBV2 with TRBJ2-7; D call uncertain. The V end was cut by 6 bases, the J end by 7 bases, with 16 bases between. This CDR3 contains 13 residues. Germline-derived CDR1 and CDR2 are SNHLY and FYNNEI. CDR3 protein: CASSANLLTEQYF. Written as DNA, the CDR3 is TGTGCCAGCAGCGCCAATCTCCTGACGGAGCAGTACTTC.

A remark on this clone: Other DNA sequences in the sample encode the same CDR3. The gene calls are TRBV7-2 and TRBJ2-7; 9 positions match TRBD1. This CDR3 is built from 13 residues. The germline gives CDR1 SGHTA, CDR2 FQGNSA. Germline trimming cut 5 bases from V and 2 bases from J; bases unmatched to any gene: 1. CDR3 region: CASSRTGAYEQYF. In nucleotides, the CDR3 is TGTGCCAGCAGCCGGACAGGGGCCTACGAGCAGTACTTC.

Comments on this clone: This specimen includes other DNA sequences encoding the same CDR3. The chain has TRBV30 and TRBJ1-5; D unresolved. V shed 0 bases and J shed 3 bases, with 6 bases lying between them. The CDR3 totals 13 residues. Germline V lookup: CDR1 GTSNPN, CDR2 SVGIG (reference sequence). CDR3 loop: CAWSVRNNQPQHF. The CDR3 DNA is TGTGCCTGGAGTGTAAGGAACAATCAGCCCCAGCATTTT. The whole variable domain, filled in from reference TRBV30 and TRBJ1-5, reads SQTIHQWPATLVQPVGSPLSLECTVEGTSNPNLYWYRQAAGRGLQLLFYSVGIGQISSEVPQNLSASRPQDRQFILSSKKLLLSDSGFYLCAWSVRNNQPQHFGDGTRLSIL.

This chain links TRBV29-1 with TRBJ1-1, with D uncertain. Looked up from germline, CDR1 is SQVTM and CDR2 is ANQGSEA. Trimming cost V 5 bases and J 5 bases, with 15 bases left between them. The CDR3 extends over 13 amino acids. The CDR3 protein is CSVTPGDVTEAFF. In DNA form, the CDR3 reads TGCAGCGTTACCCCCGGGGATGTGACTGAAGCTTTCTTT.

The V gene is TRBV7-3, the J gene TRBJ1-5, with D possibly TRBD1 on 5 matching bases. Germline V gene lookup returns CDR1 SGHTA and CDR2 FQGTGA. The CDR3 runs to 14 residues. Trimming stripped 2 bases from V and 5 bases from J, with 10 bases between. The DNA of the CDR3 is TGTGCCAGCAGCTTAGTTGTAGGGGATCAGCCCCAGCATTTT. This sequence encodes CASSLVVGDQPQHF. Full variable domain (rest looked up from reference TRBV7-3 and TRBJ1-5): GAGVSQTPSNKVTEKGKYVELRCDPISGHTALYWYRQSLGQGPEFLIYFQGTGAADDSGLPNDRFFAVRPEGSVSTLKIQRTERGDSAVYLCASSLVVGDQPQHFGDGTRLSIL.